One and the same sample provided the 27 T cell receptor beta chains below, sequenced in a study of cytomegalovirus exposure and HLA in healthy donors. Sequenced by immunoSEQ multiplex PCR; TCRdb stores in-frame clones only, minus some. The sample has more than 140,000 clones; approximately 88% are singletons. The sample taken for sequencing was PBMCs. The receptors originated from a young woman in good health and CMV-seropositive.

The rearrangement uses TRBV5-1 and TRBJ2-5, with TRBD2 as a possible D gene (6 bases). The CDR3 has 15 amino acids. V was clipped by 0 bases and J by 3 bases, with 12 bases between them. Germline lookup yields CDR1 SGHRS and CDR2 YFSETQ. CDR3 nucleotides: TGCGCCAGCAGCTTGGTTTCGGGAGCAGAAGAGACCCAGTACTTC. Protein sequence: CASSLVSGAEETQYF.

The rearrangement uses TRBV9 and TRBJ2-1, with TRBD2 identical over 11 bases. The J segment lost 8 bases and the V segment lost 3 bases, leaving 13 bases of the junction unmatched. Germline V lookup: CDR1 SGDLS, CDR2 YYNGEE. The CDR3 is 17 amino acids. The CDR3 loop reads CASSANYGGTSGDEQFF. The DNA of the CDR3 is TGTGCCAGCAGCGCAAACTATGGTGGGACTAGCGGAGATGAGCAGTTCTTC.

This chain connects TRBV6-1 to TRBJ1-1, with a weak D call TRBD1 (6 bases). The CDR3 is 13 residues long. V lost 4 bases and J lost 0, with 6 bases in between. Germline V gives CDR1 MNHNS, CDR2 SASEGT. CDR3 amino acids: CASSGTVNTEAFF. The CDR3 DNA sequence: TGTGCCAGCAGTGGGACAGTGAACACTGAAGCTTTCTTT.

The chain links TRBV6-1 to TRBJ1-5; perhaps TRBD1 as D (5 bases). Deletions cut 7 bases from V and 5 bases from J, with 12 bases between. Germline V lookup: CDR1 MNHNS, CDR2 SASEGT. This CDR3 region has 13 residues. Written as DNA, the CDR3 is TGTGCCAGCATGGGGGGGTTGGATCAGCCCCAGCATTTT. This codes for CASMGGLDQPQHF.

This rearrangement joins TRBV12-5 to TRBJ2-2, with D perhaps TRBD2 (6 bases). This CDR3 spans 13 amino acids. CDR1 is LGHNT and CDR2 is FRNRAP in the germline V gene. The V end was cut by 6 bases, the J end by 6 bases, with 11 bases between. The CDR3 bases are TGTGCTAGTGGCATGGGCGGGGCCGGGGAGCTGTTTTTT. It codes for CASGMGGAGELFF.

The V gene is TRBV6-6, the J gene TRBJ1-2; no firm D call. Trimming cost V 0 bases and J 0 bases, with 11 bases left between them. The CDR3 spans 16 residues. From germline, CDR1 is MNHNY and CDR2 SVGAGI (reference sequence). The CDR3 sequence: CASSYSPYRANYGYTF. Written as DNA, the CDR3 is TGTGCCAGCAGTTACTCCCCCTACAGAGCTAACTATGGCTACACCTTC.

The genes are TRBV29-1 and TRBJ2-6; D is ambiguous. CDR3 size: 12 residues. V was shortened by 6 bases and J by 2 bases, with 5 bases between the two germline ends. CDR1 is SQVTM and CDR2 is ANQGSEA in the germline V gene. DNA for the CDR3: TGCAGCGTGGTAGCTGGGGCCAACGTCCTGACTTTC. Protein sequence: CSVVAGANVLTF.

The J gene is TRBJ2-7, the V gene TRBV6-5; TRBD1 is a possible D gene (5 bases). CDR3 length: 14 residues. Germline CDR1 MNHEY, CDR2 SVGAGI. Trimming pared 2 bases from V and 12 bases from J, leaving 20 bases between. As DNA, the CDR3 is TGTGCCAGCAGTTACCTCACCAGGGATTCAGAACCGTACTTC. This codes for CASSYLTRDSEPYF.

The gene calls are TRBV29-1 and TRBJ2-7; a possible D gene is TRBD2 (5 bases). V dropped 2 bases and J dropped 2 bases, with 10 bases sitting between them. The CDR3 has 13 amino acids. In germline, CDR1 is SQVTM, CDR2 ANQGSEA. The CDR3 DNA is TGCAGCGTTGAAAGGGTCGGGGCCTACGAGCAGTACTTC. Encoded protein: CSVERVGAYEQYF.

V is TRBV12-5 and J is TRBJ2-5; 10 bases align to TRBD2. The CDR3 consists of 16 residues. Unmatched junction bases numbered 12, after V lost 6 bases and J lost 5 bases. The V gene's germline CDR1 is LGHNT and CDR2 FRNRAP. In nucleotides, the CDR3 is TGTGCTAGTGGCCCGGGGACTAGCGTCGGGGGGGAGACCCAGTACTTC. The encoded protein is CASGPGTSVGGETQYF.

The rearrangement links TRBV7-9 to TRBJ1-5, with 8 nucleotides matching TRBD1. The V gene's germline CDR1 is SEHNR and CDR2 FQNEAQ (reference sequence). Losses at the gene ends were 0 bases for V and 14 bases for J; bases not matched to a gene: 6. CDR3 length: 13 amino acids. The CDR3 DNA reads TGTGCCAGCAGCTTAGCCCCCGGACAGGGTAAGCATTTT. This gives the protein CASSLAPGQGKHF.

The rearrangement uses TRBV19 and TRBJ2-7; 10 positions match TRBD1. V shed 8 bases, J shed 6 bases, and the junction held 7 bases outside the gene matches. This CDR3 comprises 13 residues. Germline V CDR1 and CDR2: LNHDA, SQIVND (reference sequence). CDR3 sequence (DNA): TGTGCCAGTTCCGTGACAGGGGGCTCCGAGCAGTACTTC. Translation: CASSVTGGSEQYF.

The chain couples TRBV11-2 to TRBJ2-7; D may be TRBD1 (5 bases). This CDR3 is 14 amino acids long. Deletions cut 4 bases from V and 6 bases from J, with 16 bases between. Germline V gene sequence: CDR1 SGHAT, CDR2 FQNNGV. CDR3 nucleotide sequence: TGTGCCAGCAGCTACGGGCAGGGTCCCGTCGAGCAGTACTTC. Its protein product is CASSYGQGPVEQYF.

The rearrangement uses TRBV18 and TRBJ2-2; D call uncertain. The CDR3 has 15 residues. Germline-derived CDR1 and CDR2 are KGHSH and LQKENI. The ends were cut back, 2 bases at V and 1 base at J, with 8 bases in the middle. CDR3 sequence (DNA): TGTGCCAGCTCACCAGACAATTGGAACACCGGGGAGCTGTTTTTT. Protein: CASSPDNWNTGELFF.

In regard to this clone: Mismatch with germline at one junction end may stem from a read error. The gene calls are TRBV7-7 and TRBJ2-7; tentative D call: TRBD1 (7 bases). The CDR3 extends over 15 amino acids. Looked up from germline, CDR1 is SSHAT and CDR2 is FNYEAQ (reference sequence). This CDR3 is CASSFGRGALYEQYF. CDR3 bases: TGTGCTAGCAGCTTTGGCAGGGGGGCTCTCTACGAGCAGTACTTC.

The chain carries TRBV6-6 and TRBJ2-3, with TRBD2 identical over 14 bases. This CDR3 has 16 amino acids. V dropped 7 bases and J dropped 3; count of bases not matched to a gene: 6. Germline V CDR1 and CDR2: MNHNY, SVGAGI (reference sequence). CDR3 in DNA: TGTGCCAGCACTGGGACTAGCGGGAGAGGGACAGATACGCAGTATTTT. Its protein product is CASTGTSGRGTDTQYF.

The chain has TRBV4-2 and TRBJ2-7; D gene ambiguous. Germline V lookup: CDR1 LGHNA, CDR2 YNFKEQ. This CDR3 region has 17 residues. The V and J ends lost 0 bases and 2 bases respectively, with 17 bases between them. The CDR3 spells CASSQDTLVAQTYEQYF. In DNA form, the CDR3 reads TGTGCCAGCAGCCAAGATACCCTAGTAGCTCAGACCTACGAGCAGTACTTC.

The rearrangement links TRBV30 to TRBJ2-7; 10 bases fit TRBD1. This CDR3 has 14 amino acids. Unmatched junction bases numbered 2, after V lost 0 bases and J lost 3 bases. Germline V gene lookup returns CDR1 GTSNPN and CDR2 SVGIG (reference sequence). The CDR3 is CAWSVRTGGYEQYF. As DNA, the CDR3 is TGTGCCTGGAGTGTACGGACAGGGGGCTACGAGCAGTACTTC.

This rearrangement joins TRBV7-9 to TRBJ2-7; no reliable D call. V was cut by 4 bases and J by 4 bases, with 17 bases left in between. This CDR3 is 15 amino acids long. From germline, CDR1 is SEHNR and CDR2 FQNEAQ (reference sequence). The CDR3 DNA reads TGTGCCAGCAGCTCAACCACTACATACCGTTACGAGCAGTACTTC. It codes for CASSSTTTYRYEQYF.

The rearrangement uses TRBV7-8 and TRBJ2-2, with 7 bases that match TRBD2. V lost 5 bases, J lost 6 bases, and 6 bases stayed unmatched. The length of the CDR3 is 14 residues. Germline lookup yields CDR1 SGHVS and CDR2 FQNEAQ. CDR3 amino acids: CASSAGLVSGELFF. The CDR3 DNA reads TGTGCCAGCAGCGCAGGACTAGTCTCCGGGGAGCTGTTTTTT.

The CDR3 sequence: CASSGRLLLAGALEDTQYF. The CDR3 DNA follows: TGTGCCAGCAGCGGTCGCCTCCTACTAGCGGGAGCACTCGAGGATACGCAGTATTTT. The rearrangement uses TRBV13 and TRBJ2-3, with TRBD2 identical over 11 bases. V gave up 5 bases and J gave up 6 bases; unmatched junction bases: 19. The CDR3 is 19 residues long. Germline V CDR1 and CDR2: PRHDT, FYEKMQ (reference sequence). The full variable domain, in which reference TRBV13 and TRBJ2-3 provide the parts outside the CDR3, is AAGVIQSPRHLIKEKRETATLKCYPIPRHDTVYWYQQGPGQDPQFLISFYEKMQSDKGSIPDRFSAQQFSDYHSELNMSSLELGDSALYFCASSGRLLLAGALEDTQYFGPGTRLTVL.

This rearrangement joins TRBV6-5 to TRBJ2-5; weak D call: TRBD2 (6 bases). There are 14 residues in the CDR3. Trimming left V 6 bases short and J 5 bases short, with 16 bases between. The V gene's germline CDR1 is MNHEY and CDR2 SVGAGI. CDR3 nucleotide sequence: TGTGCCAGCAGAGCTGAGGAGGGGAGGGAGACCCAGTACTTC. As protein: CASRAEEGRETQYF.

This rearrangement joins TRBV5-6 to TRBJ1-1; D is unresolved. Germline CDR1 reads SGHDT; CDR2 reads YYEEEE. The CDR3 length is 11 residues. V was shortened by 4 bases and J by 4 bases, with 5 bases between the two germline ends. The DNA of the CDR3 is TGTGCCAGCAGCCGTGTCACTGAAGCTTTCTTT. Its translation: CASSRVTEAFF.

The chain carries TRBV5-1 and TRBJ2-3; TRBD2 might be the D (5 bases). Trimming removed 0 bases at V and 0 bases at J, with 17 bases between. The germline gives CDR1 SGHRS, CDR2 YFSETQ. The length of the CDR3 is 18 residues. CDR3 residues: CASSLASGATPSTDTQYF. The CDR3 bases are TGCGCCAGCAGCTTGGCGAGCGGAGCAACCCCTAGCACAGATACGCAGTATTTT. Using reference TRBV5-1 and TRBJ2-3 for the parts outside the CDR3, the full variable domain is KAGVTQTPRYLIKTRGQQVTLSCSPISGHRSVSWYQQTPGQGLQFLFEYFSETQRNKGNFPGRFSGRQFSNSRSEMNVSTLELGDSALYLCASSLASGATPSTDTQYFGPGTRLTVL.

This clone occurred a few times. The V call is TRBV12-5, the J call TRBJ2-1; 8 bases match TRBD2. The CDR3 loop spans 17 amino acids. J lost 2 bases, V lost 5 bases, and 11 bases had no gene match. CDR1 LGHNT and CDR2 FRNRAP come from the germline V gene. In DNA, the CDR3 is TGTGCTAGTGGTCCCTTTCTAGCGGGCCTAGCCTACAATGAGCAGTTCTTC. Translated: CASGPFLAGLAYNEQFF.

The chain combines TRBV9 with TRBJ2-5; unclear D gene. The CDR3 extends over 15 amino acids. Trimming shortened V by 0 bases and J by 0 bases, and 9 bases separated the two germline ends. In germline, CDR1 is SGDLS, CDR2 YYNGEE. Here the CDR3 reads CASSVGGSYQETQYF. In DNA form, the CDR3 reads TGTGCCAGCAGCGTAGGAGGCAGCTACCAAGAGACCCAGTACTTC.

About this clone itself: Its ends do not fully match the called genes, so a read error is possible. The chain joins TRBV5-6 to TRBJ2-7; the D gene is possibly TRBD2 (6 bases). Looked up from germline, CDR1 is SGHDT and CDR2 is YYEEEE. The CDR3 is 12 residues long. The CDR3 DNA follows: TGTGCCAGCAGCTTTGGCAGCCGACTAGGGCACTTC. Its protein product is CASSFGSRLGHF.